The 9 T cell receptor beta chains reported below all come from one sample, sequenced in a study of Graves' ophthalmopathy and Graves' hyperthyroidism. Scientists amplified the TCR beta CDR3 regions from RNA transcripts. HTBI-primed RT-PCR formed the first round, and a multiplex PCR formed the second. TCRdb re-called the multiplex PCR reads with MiXCR, one entry per CDR3 protein. The repertoire holds approximately 1.2 million distinct CDR3 sequences, with about 35% as singletons. The sample comprised peripheral blood or thyroid tissue (not recorded which). These receptors all stem from an adult man with Graves' hyperthyroidism.

V usage is TRBV7-9 and J usage is TRBJ1-4, with a weak D call TRBD1 (6 bases). Germline assignment: CDR1 SEHNR and CDR2 FQNEAQ (reference sequence). CDR3 size: 14 residues. V dropped 11 bases and J dropped 8 bases, with 21 bases sitting between them. CDR3 sequence: CACLRGAEGEKLFF. CDR3 nucleotides: TGTGCCTGTCTCCGGGGGGCCGAGGGCGAAAAACTGTTTTTT.

V gene TRBV7-9 combines with J gene TRBJ1-2, with D possibly being TRBD1 (5 bases). The germline gives CDR1 SEHNR, CDR2 FQNEAQ (reference sequence). The CDR3 has 12 amino acids. V was pared by 4 bases and J by 8 bases, with 11 bases between. The CDR3 reads CASSSREGGYTF. DNA of the CDR3: TGTGCCAGCAGCTCCAGGGAAGGGGGCTACACCTTC. Using reference TRBV7-9 and TRBJ1-2 for the parts outside the CDR3, the full variable domain is DTGVSQNPRHKITKRGQNVTFRCDPISEHNRLYWYRQTLGQGPEFLTYFQNEAQLEKSRLLSDRFSAERPKGSFSTLEIQRTEQGDSAMYLCASSSREGGYTFGSGTRLTVV.

This chain connects TRBV10-3 to TRBJ2-7; 7 bases align to TRBD1. Germline-derived CDR1 and CDR2 are ENHRY and SYGVKD. Trimming at V came to 5 bases and at J to 7 bases, leaving 2 bases not matched to a gene. The CDR3 extends over 11 amino acids. The CDR3 sequence: CAISRQGEQYF. The CDR3 DNA reads TGTGCCATCAGTAGACAGGGTGAGCAGTACTTC.

The chain couples TRBV12-3 or TRBV12-4 to TRBJ2-6; the match to TRBD2 covers 13 bases. J gave up 5 bases and V 5 bases, and 12 bases lay outside the gene matches. The CDR3 runs 19 residues. CDR3 DNA: TGTGCCAGCAGTGTTACTAGCGGGGGGGTTGATATGAGGGCCAACGTCCTGACTTTC. As protein: CASSVTSGGVDMRANVLTF.

This clonotype occurred many times. V gene TRBV9 combines with J gene TRBJ1-1, with D maybe TRBD1 (5 bases). Per the germline V gene, CDR1 is SGDLS and CDR2 is YYNGEE. The ends were cut back, 0 bases at V and 3 bases at J, with 9 bases in the middle. This CDR3 has 14 amino acids. In DNA, the CDR3 is TGTGCCAGCAGCGTAGATTTGGGGGACACTGAAGCTTTCTTT. Amino acid sequence: CASSVDLGDTEAFF.

This clonotype was picked up many times. J is TRBJ2-6 and V is TRBV7-2, with 7 positions matching TRBD1. With V trimmed by 3 bases and J by 2 bases, 1 base remained unmatched. The CDR3 sequence is 15 residues long. CDR1 is SGHTA and CDR2 is FQGNSA in the germline V gene. In DNA form, the CDR3 reads TGTGCCAGCAGCTTCAGGGGGACTGGGGCCAACGTCCTGACTTTC. Translating gives CASSFRGTGANVLTF.

This rearrangement joins TRBV20-1 to TRBJ2-5, with D perhaps TRBD2 (6 bases). The DNA matches TRBJ2-1 better at its end, which makes the J call doubtful. The CDR3 sequence is 11 residues long. The germline gives CDR1 DFQATT, CDR2 SNEGSKA (reference sequence). For the CDR3, the DNA is TGCAGTGGCTTGGAGGGCAATGAGCAGTTCTTC. Protein: CSGLEGNEQFF.

The chain employs TRBV7-2 and TRBJ2-3, with D unresolved. Germline V gives CDR1 SGHTA, CDR2 FQGNSA. V lost 1 base and J lost 6, with 11 bases in between. This CDR3 contains 14 residues. The CDR3 region is CASSLDPGRDTQYF. The DNA of the CDR3 is TGTGCCAGCAGCTTAGATCCAGGCCGGGATACGCAGTATTTT.

The CDR3 is CSARGGQYF. For the CDR3, the DNA is TGCAGTGCTCGAGGGGGGCAGTACTTC. The rearrangement joins TRBV20-1 to TRBJ2-7, with D perhaps TRBD1 (6 bases). CDR3 length equals 9 residues. Trimming shortened V by 5 bases and J by 9 bases, and 8 bases separated the two germline ends. Per the germline V gene, CDR1 is DFQATT and CDR2 is SNEGSKA (reference sequence).